This TCR beta chain was observed in a study of Ad26.COV2.S vaccination and SARS-CoV-2 variants. Data came from immunoSEQ multiplex PCR; TCRdb stores just in-frame clones and leaves some out. The sample shows about 420,000 clones, roughly 90% of them seen only once. Treatment given: 15 to 20 received Ad26.COV2.S at low or high dose, single or two shots; about five received placebo; per-sample allocation not given. At day 63 after the first vaccine or placebo injection, samples were drawn. Between the trimmed V and J ends, which lost 5 bases and 6 bases, there was a span of 13 bases. Germline V gene data show CDR1 as SGHTA and CDR2 as FQGNSA. The CDR3 loop spans 13 amino acids.

This specimen consisted of peripheral blood, obtained in a trial of Ad26.COV2.S vaccine versus placebo. V usage is TRBV7-2 and J usage is TRBJ1-1; no definite D call. This TCR was sampled from a person between 18 and 60 years old who received the Ad26.COV2.S COVID-19 vaccine or a placebo. CDR3 in DNA: TGTGCCAGCAGCCGCCTCCCGTCTTCTGAAGCTTTCTTT. Translation gives CASSRLPSSEAFF.